Many counts were recorded for the clone carrying this T cell receptor beta chain. This entry comes from a study of breast tumors, draining lymph nodes, adjacent tissues. Germline lookup yields CDR1 KGHSH and CDR2 LQKENI. Germline trimming cut 0 bases from V and 5 bases from J; bases unmatched to any gene: 9. There are 16 residues in the CDR3. Axillary draining lymph nodes of breast cancer patients supplied the node samples. TCRdb redid the calling of the multiplex PCR reads with MiXCR, one entry per CDR3 protein. The sample holds fewer than 200,000 distinct CDR3 sequences; about 33% are singletons and the top ten take around 4%.

The chain recombines TRBV18 with TRBJ2-7, with 8 nucleotides matching TRBD2. The source material was axillary lymph node tissue. The clonotype was recovered from a female donor with breast cancer. Some clones in this sample may be carry-over from other donors' samples. The CDR3 spells CASSPPVLLAGDEQYF. CDR3 coding DNA: TGTGCCAGCTCACCACCGGTTTTGCTAGCGGGTGACGAGCAGTACTTC. The whole variable domain, filled in from reference TRBV18 and TRBJ2-7, reads NAGVMQNPRHLVRRRGQEARLRCSPMKGHSHVYWYRQLPEEGLKFMVYLQKENIIDESGMPKERFSAEFPKEGPSILRIQQVVRGDSAAYFCASSPPVLLAGDEQYFGPGTRLTVT.